Each of the 26 T cell receptor beta chains below was sequenced from the same sample in a study of shared clonotypes between healthy human individuals. The table came from immunoSEQ multiplex PCR; TCRdb's copy has only in-frame clones and leaves some out. Of 780,000 or so clones in the sample, roughly 72% were seen once. Source material: memory CD4+ T cells sorted from blood. The subset was: CD45RA-negative fraction. The receptors were sampled from a woman in her twenties or thirties in good health.

The J gene is TRBJ2-1, the V gene TRBV6-1; TRBD2 aligns across 8 bases. J gave up 9 bases and V 3 bases, and 25 bases lay outside the gene matches. CDR1 and CDR2 from the germline V gene are MNHNS and SASEGT. This CDR3 is 20 amino acids long. The CDR3 nucleotides read TGTGCCAGCAGTGACCCCCCGGGGGGCATACTTAGGCGGGAGGTTGGTGAGCAGTTCTTC. Protein: CASSDPPGGILRREVGEQFF.

The J gene is TRBJ1-3, the V gene TRBV28; D is uncertain. In germline, CDR1 is MDHEN, CDR2 SYDVKM. There are 15 residues in the CDR3. The V end was cut by 4 bases, the J end by 2 bases, with 12 bases between. The CDR3 loop reads CASSSLKSAGNTIYF. CDR3 coding DNA: TGTGCCAGCAGTTCCTTAAAGTCTGCTGGAAACACCATATATTTT.

The rearrangement joins TRBV6-6 to TRBJ2-1; D is unresolved. The V end lost 7 bases, the J end lost 5 bases, and 6 bases lay between the germline ends. The V gene's germline CDR1 is MNHNY and CDR2 SVGAGI (reference sequence). The length of the CDR3 is 11 residues. CDR3 amino acids: CASIQNNEQFF. The CDR3 DNA reads TGTGCCAGCATCCAGAACAATGAGCAGTTCTTC.

The chain links TRBV18 to TRBJ2-7; tentatively, D is TRBD1 (5 bases). The CDR3 has 15 amino acids. V was shortened by 3 bases and J by 4 bases, with 16 bases between the two germline ends. The germline V gene has CDR1 KGHSH and CDR2 LQKENI. The CDR3 here is CASSPESGRGYEQYF. CDR3 nucleotides: TGTGCCAGCTCACCGGAGTCAGGAAGGGGTTACGAGCAGTACTTC.

The V and J genes are TRBV6-4 and TRBJ1-1; a weak D match, TRBD1 (5 bases). Trimming cost V 4 bases and J 1 base, with 13 bases left between them. There are 15 residues in the CDR3. CDR1 and CDR2 from the germline V gene are MRHNA and SNTAGT. The CDR3 DNA reads TGTGCCAGCAGTGCACATTCGGGGGGGAACACTGAAGCTTTCTTT. Amino acids: CASSAHSGGNTEAFF.

V and J are TRBV5-1 and TRBJ2-7, with 9 bases aligning to TRBD1. The germline gives CDR1 SGHRS, CDR2 YFSETQ. This CDR3 is built from 14 residues. Trimming took 2 bases from V and 6 from J; bases not matched to a gene: 6. CDR3 residues: CASSLGTGYGEQYF. CDR3 DNA: TGCGCCAGCAGCTTAGGGACAGGGTATGGCGAGCAGTACTTC.

V is TRBV18 and J is TRBJ2-1; 9 bases are shared with TRBD2. The ends lost 6 bases at V and 7 bases at J; junction bases unmatched: 13. The CDR3 has 16 amino acids. CDR1 is KGHSH, CDR2 LQKENI, per germline. The CDR3 reads CASSLGLAGIRNEQFF. In DNA, the CDR3 is TGTGCCAGCTCTCTCGGCCTAGCGGGAATAAGGAATGAGCAGTTCTTC.

The rearrangement uses TRBV6-5 and TRBJ2-7, with D possibly called TRBD1 or TRBD2 (7 bases each). The V gene's germline CDR1 is MNHEY and CDR2 SVGAGI. The V end was cut by 6 bases, the J end by 6 bases, with 18 bases between. The CDR3 consists of 14 residues. The DNA for the CDR3 is TGTGCCAGCAGCAGAGGAGGGGGCGGGGGCGAGCAGTACTTC. Protein sequence: CASSRGGGGGEQYF.

The V gene is TRBV19, the J gene TRBJ1-4; 10 nucleotides agree with TRBD1. With 4 bases clipped from V and 0 bases from J, the junction kept 5 bases outside the gene matches. CDR3 length equals 17 residues. From germline, CDR1 is LNHDA and CDR2 SQIVND (reference sequence). The CDR3, as DNA: TGTGCCAGTAGTAAGACAGGGGGCATTGCAACTAATGAAAAACTGTTTTTT. Translated: CASSKTGGIATNEKLFF.

The rearrangement uses TRBV5-6 and TRBJ1-3, with TRBD1 identical over 7 bases. The germline CDR1 and CDR2 sequences are SGHDT and YYEEEE. The CDR3 has 14 residues. The V gene end was trimmed by 3 bases and the J gene end by 9 bases; junction bases not matched to a gene: 9. The CDR3 loop reads CASSSRPGGSTIYF. Here the CDR3 DNA reads TGTGCCAGCAGCTCCCGCCCAGGGGGTAGCACCATATATTTT.

J is TRBJ2-1 and V is TRBV19; TRBD2 matches at 8 bases. Germline V gene lookup returns CDR1 LNHDA and CDR2 SQIVND (reference sequence). J gave up 4 bases and V 7 bases, and 12 bases lay outside the gene matches. The CDR3 contains 16 residues. CDR3 nucleotides: TGTGCCAGTACAAGAATTAGCGGGAAGGGGTACAATGAGCAGTTCTTC. Its translation: CASTRISGKGYNEQFF.

V is TRBV28 and J is TRBJ1-1; TRBD1 might be the D (6 bases). The V end lost 7 bases, the J end lost 2 bases, and 17 bases lay between the germline ends. The CDR3 covers 15 residues. Germline CDR1 MDHEN, CDR2 SYDVKM. Here the CDR3 DNA reads TGTGCCAGCATCCCAGGGTGGGGGGGCAACACTGAAGCTTTCTTT. This gives the protein CASIPGWGGNTEAFF.

This clone was seen many times. This chain joins TRBV5-6 and TRBJ1-2; no definite D call. The CDR3 loop spans 15 amino acids. The V gene lost 3 bases and the J gene lost 4 bases, with 16 bases spanning the gap. The germline V gene encodes CDR1 SGHDT and CDR2 YYEEEE. The CDR3 coding sequence is TGTGCCAGCAGCTCGCGGGGAACGGGAGTCTATGGCTACACCTTC. Translation gives CASSSRGTGVYGYTF.

The J gene is TRBJ2-2, the V gene TRBV19; 10 bases map to TRBD1. There are 15 residues in the CDR3. Germline CDR1 reads LNHDA; CDR2 reads SQIVND (reference sequence). V shed 10 bases and J 4 bases; nucleotides not matched to a gene: 9. CDR3 coding DNA: TGTGCCACTCGCCGGGACAGGGGTGTCACCGGGGAGCTGTTTTTT. Its protein product is CATRRDRGVTGELFF.

This clone appeared once. This same CDR3 is encoded by further DNA sequences in the sample. This chain links TRBV20-1 with TRBJ2-7; D not resolved. The CDR3 length is 11 residues. CDR1 and CDR2 (germline): DFQATT, SNEGSKA (reference sequence). V was shortened by 4 bases and J by 3 bases, with 7 bases between the two germline ends. CDR3 amino acids: CSATPSYEQYF. The CDR3 coding sequence is TGCAGTGCTACTCCCAGCTACGAGCAGTACTTC.

A few counts support this clone. The V and J genes are TRBV7-2 and TRBJ2-1; maybe TRBD2 (5 bases). The CDR3 consists of 16 residues. The V gene's germline CDR1 is SGHTA and CDR2 FQGNSA. V shed 4 bases and J shed 0 bases, with 13 bases lying between them. The CDR3 DNA reads as TGTGCCAGCAGCTCCGGACTTTCAAGCTCCTACAATGAGCAGTTCTTC. As protein: CASSSGLSSSYNEQFF.

V usage is TRBV6-6 and J usage is TRBJ2-7; 7 bases map to TRBD1. The V segment lost 4 bases and the J segment 3 bases; nucleotides outside the gene matches: 12. This CDR3 has 16 amino acids. Germline V gene data show CDR1 as MNHNY and CDR2 as SVGAGI (reference sequence). The CDR3 DNA sequence: TGTGCCAGCAGTTTTAAGGGACAGCGAGGAGTCTACGAGCAGTACTTC. Amino acids: CASSFKGQRGVYEQYF.

The chain recombines TRBV2 with TRBJ2-7; no clear D gene. Trimming took 2 bases from V and 6 from J, leaving 5 bases between them. Germline loops: CDR1 SNHLY, CDR2 FYNNEI. The CDR3 is made up of 11 amino acids. In DNA, the CDR3 is TGTGCCAGCAGTGAACAAATCGAGCAGTACTTC. Protein sequence: CASSEQIEQYF. Variable domain in full (rest from reference TRBV2 and TRBJ2-7): EPEVTQTPSHQVTQMGQEVILRCVPISNHLYFYWYRQILGQKVEFLVSFYNNEISEKSEIFDDQFSVERPDGSNFTLKIRSTKLEDSAMYFCASSEQIEQYFGPGTRLTVT.

The chain couples TRBV6-1 to TRBJ1-1; TRBD1 might be the D (6 bases). V lost 6 bases and J lost 7, with 18 bases in between. This CDR3 has 14 amino acids. CDR1 MNHNS and CDR2 SASEGT come from the germline V gene. The CDR3: CASRPSGGPYEAFF. The CDR3, as DNA: TGTGCCAGCAGGCCGAGTGGGGGCCCCTATGAAGCTTTCTTT.

This chain connects TRBV6-1 to TRBJ1-4, with a possible D match to TRBD1 (6 bases). CDR1 is MNHNS and CDR2 is SASEGT in the germline V gene. This CDR3 is built from 18 residues. Trimming stripped 3 bases from V and 1 base from J, with 18 bases between. The CDR3 nucleotides are TGTGCCAGCAGTGATGGGACATCAGGAGTGTTAACTAATGAAAAACTGTTTTTT. Its protein product is CASSDGTSGVLTNEKLFF.

This sequence joins TRBV7-8 and TRBJ2-3; D remains unclear. There are 15 residues in the CDR3. V lost 0 bases, J lost 0 bases, and 7 bases lay in between. Germline CDR1 SGHVS, CDR2 FQNEAQ. The CDR3 loop reads CASSLAPRSTDTQYF. The CDR3 DNA reads as TGTGCCAGCAGCTTAGCGCCTCGGAGCACAGATACGCAGTATTTT. Complete variable domain (other parts from reference TRBV7-8 and TRBJ2-3): GAGVSQSPRYKVAKRGQDVALRCDPISGHVSLFWYQQALGQGPEFLTYFQNEAQLDKSGLPSDRFFAERPEGSVSTLKIQRTQQEDSAVYLCASSLAPRSTDTQYFGPGTRLTVL.

The gene calls are TRBV10-3 and TRBJ1-5; D is perhaps TRBD1 (5 bases). V lost 2 bases, J lost 0 bases, and 8 bases lay in between. Germline V CDR1 and CDR2: ENHRY, SYGVKD. The CDR3 has 15 residues. DNA for the CDR3: TGTGCCATCAGTGAGGACAGAGATAGCAATCAGCCCCAGCATTTT. Translated, it gives CAISEDRDSNQPQHF.

With respect to this clone: Other DNA variants within this sample encode the same CDR3. This sequence joins TRBV30 and TRBJ2-5; no definite D call. CDR3 size: 12 residues. V gave up 0 bases and J gave up 0 bases, with 2 bases separating them. The V gene's germline CDR1 is GTSNPN and CDR2 SVGIG (reference sequence). The CDR3 region is CAWSVYQETQYF. In DNA, the CDR3 is TGTGCCTGGAGTGTTTACCAAGAGACCCAGTACTTC.

The V gene is TRBV5-4, the J gene TRBJ2-5, with D tentatively TRBD2 (6 bases). Germline-derived CDR1 and CDR2 are SGHNT and YYREEE (reference sequence). The CDR3 consists of 15 residues. V dropped 5 bases and J dropped 2 bases, with 16 bases sitting between them. CDR3 loop: CASRGLTTEQETQYF. The CDR3 nucleotides are TGTGCCAGCAGGGGACTCACGACCGAACAAGAGACCCAGTACTTC.

The table lists this clone with a few counts. As DNA, the CDR3 is TGTGCCAGCAGCCCAAGGGTTGGTAGGAGGAGGGAGACCCAGTACTTC. This encodes CASSPRVGRRRETQYF. The V gene is TRBV28, the J gene TRBJ2-5; a weak D match, TRBD2 (5 bases). With 6 bases removed from V and 5 bases from J, the gap between germline ends came to 22 bases. Per the germline V gene, CDR1 is MDHEN and CDR2 is SYDVKM. The CDR3 extends over 16 amino acids.

V and J are TRBV5-6 and TRBJ2-5, with D possibly being TRBD2 (6 bases). V lost 4 bases, J lost 4 bases, and 14 bases lay in between. CDR3 length: 14 amino acids. Germline loops: CDR1 SGHDT, CDR2 YYEEEE. The CDR3 sequence is CASSLLTRRETQYF. CDR3 in DNA: TGTGCCAGCAGCCTCCTGACTAGAAGAGAGACCCAGTACTTC.